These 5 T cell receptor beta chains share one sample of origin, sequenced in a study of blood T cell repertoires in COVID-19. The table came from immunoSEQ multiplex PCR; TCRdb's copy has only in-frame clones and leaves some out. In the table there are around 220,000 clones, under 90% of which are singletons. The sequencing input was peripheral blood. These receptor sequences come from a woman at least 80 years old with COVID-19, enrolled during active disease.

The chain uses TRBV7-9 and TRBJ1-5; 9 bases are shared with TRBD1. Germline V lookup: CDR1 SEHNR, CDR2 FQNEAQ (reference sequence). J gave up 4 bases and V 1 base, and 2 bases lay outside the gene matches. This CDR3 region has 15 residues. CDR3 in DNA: TGTGCCAGCAGCTTAGGGACAGGGGAAAATCAGCCCCAGCATTTT. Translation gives CASSLGTGENQPQHF.

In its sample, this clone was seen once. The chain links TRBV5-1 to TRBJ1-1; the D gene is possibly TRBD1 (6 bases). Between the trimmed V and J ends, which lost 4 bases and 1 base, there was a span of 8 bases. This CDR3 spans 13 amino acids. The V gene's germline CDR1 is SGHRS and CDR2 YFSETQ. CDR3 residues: CASSRGSNTEAFF. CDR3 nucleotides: TGCGCCAGCAGCAGGGGGTCGAACACTGAAGCTTTCTTT.

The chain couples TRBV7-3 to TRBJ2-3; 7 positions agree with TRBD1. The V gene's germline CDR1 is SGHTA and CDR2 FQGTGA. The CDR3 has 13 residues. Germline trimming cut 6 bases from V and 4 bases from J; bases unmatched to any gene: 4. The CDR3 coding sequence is TGTGCCAGCAGTGGGCAGGGGGCAGATACGCAGTATTTT. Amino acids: CASSGQGADTQYF. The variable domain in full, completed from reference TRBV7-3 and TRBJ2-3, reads GAGVSQTPSNKVTEKGKYVELRCDPISGHTALYWYRQSLGQGPEFLIYFQGTGAADDSGLPNDRFFAVRPEGSVSTLKIQRTERGDSAVYLCASSGQGADTQYFGPGTRLTVL.

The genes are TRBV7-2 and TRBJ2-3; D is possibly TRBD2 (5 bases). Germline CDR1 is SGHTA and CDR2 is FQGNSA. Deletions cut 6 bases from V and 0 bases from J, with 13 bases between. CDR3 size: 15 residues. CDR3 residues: CASRLGVTSTDTQYF. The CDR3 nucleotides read TGTGCCAGCAGACTCGGGGTTACTAGCACAGATACGCAGTATTTT.

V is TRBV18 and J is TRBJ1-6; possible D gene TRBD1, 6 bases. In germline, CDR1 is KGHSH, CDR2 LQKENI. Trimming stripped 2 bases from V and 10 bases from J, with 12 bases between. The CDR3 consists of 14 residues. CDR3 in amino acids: CASSPEGQRSPLHF. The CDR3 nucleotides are TGTGCCAGCTCACCAGAAGGACAGCGCTCACCCCTCCACTTT.